The T cell receptor (beta chain) under discussion was sequenced for a study of cytomegalovirus exposure and HLA in healthy donors. V was pared by 4 bases and J by 5 bases, with 13 bases between. Germline V gene lookup returns CDR1 SGHRS and CDR2 YFSETQ. The CDR3 consists of 14 residues. The protocol was immunoSEQ multiplex PCR, while the TCRdb copy is restricted to in-frame clones and leaves out a portion. The sample has 280,000 or so clones, approximately 88% seen once. V is TRBV5-1 and J is TRBJ2-1; D might be TRBD2 (6 bases). Sequences were obtained from PBMCs. This receptor was identified in a woman younger than 35 in good health and CMV-seronegative. CDR3 protein: CASSPSSANNEQFF. CDR3 nucleotide sequence: TGCGCCAGCAGCCCGTCTAGCGCTAACAATGAGCAGTTCTTC. Full variable domain (remainder filled in from reference TRBV5-1 and TRBJ2-1): KAGVTQTPRYLIKTRGQQVTLSCSPISGHRSVSWYQQTPGQGLQFLFEYFSETQRNKGNFPGRFSGRQFSNSRSEMNVSTLELGDSALYLCASSPSSANNEQFFGPGTRLTVL.